This entry is about one TCR beta chain. Its antigen is not yet known. Base-call qualities are not available, and no considerably larger clone is one nucleotide away. The junction carries 13 bases between V and J, which are trimmed by 5 bases and 3 bases respectively. According to the germline V gene, CDR1 reads SQVTM and CDR2 reads ANQGSEA. Its CDR3 holds 13 amino acids, cysteine through phenylalanine. Kept here is only the CDR3 DNA, which spans 39 bases and is read in frame from base 1. Library preparation used the immunoSEQ multiplex PCR assay. TCRdb holds this immuneACCESS table with in-frame rearrangements only. Some clones are missing; in checked studies, unresolved V genes explain under half, and the rest has no known cause. A total of about 180,000 clones appear in this sample, roughly 92% of them only once. Roughly 1.3% of the sample is taken by the ten largest. This entry is derived from a study of control samples from healthy donors and cancer patients (dated by TCRdb to the early 2020s).

The clonotype comes from a man aged 25-40 years in good health. Sequences were obtained from blood. The rearrangement joined TRBV29-1 to TRBJ1-2; a tentative D call is TRBD1 (6 bases match). Here is the DNA: TGCAGCGTTCGGGGGCGGGAAGACTATGGCTACACCTTC. Translation gives CSVRGREDYGYTF.